The subject of this entry is one T cell receptor (beta chain). This entry comes from a study of blood T cell repertoires in COVID-19. The V gene's germline CDR1 is SGHTA and CDR2 FQGNSA. The CDR3 spans 13 residues. The junction had 6 bases not matched to a gene; V was cut back by 5 bases and J by 8 bases. Clones were sequenced by immunoSEQ multiplex PCR, and TCRdb holds only the in-frame ones, with some missing. The table has 30,000 to 45,000 clones, about nine tenths seen once. The source of this sequence is a human donor in a cohort sampled during active COVID-19. The J gene is TRBJ1-2, the V gene TRBV7-2, with 9 bases identical to TRBD1. The sequencing sample was made of peripheral blood. This chain's CDR3 is CASSTRTGVGYTF. CDR3 DNA: TGTGCCAGCAGCACTAGGACAGGGGTCGGCTACACCTTC.